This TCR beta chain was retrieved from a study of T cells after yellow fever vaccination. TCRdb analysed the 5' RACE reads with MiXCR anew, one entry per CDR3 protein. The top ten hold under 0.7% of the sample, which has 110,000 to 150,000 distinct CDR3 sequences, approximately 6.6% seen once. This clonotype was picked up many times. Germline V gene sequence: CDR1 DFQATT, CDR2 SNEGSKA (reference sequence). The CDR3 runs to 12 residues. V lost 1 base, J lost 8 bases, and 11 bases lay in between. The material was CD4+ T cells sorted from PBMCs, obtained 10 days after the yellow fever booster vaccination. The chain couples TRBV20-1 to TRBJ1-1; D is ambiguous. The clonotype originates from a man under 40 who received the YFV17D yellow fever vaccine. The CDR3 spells CSARVEEFEAFF. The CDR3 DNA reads TGCAGTGCTAGAGTGGAGGAGTTCGAAGCTTTCTTT.